The clone carrying this TCR beta chain rates as medium-sized. As yet, its antigen is unknown. This beta chain is off target for a library built for alpha chains, so its abundance means little. The data derive from a study of spatial heterogeneity in lung cancer. The germline gives CDR1 LGHDT, CDR2 YNNKEL (reference sequence). This CDR3 is built from 16 residues. Trimming left V 1 base short and J 6 bases short, with 18 bases between. The time point is: sample taken at primary tumor resection. The authors sequenced whole RNA from tumor, nontumor lung or frozen PBMC without sorting. Study results and caveats: For expanded intratumoral alpha and beta TCRs, counts tracked tumor mutation counts. The authors estimated that approximately 7.3% of tumor T cells were covered for alpha chains and more than 11% for beta chains.

TCRdb recomputed calls from the 5' RACE reads with MiXCR, one row per CDR3 protein. The table includes roughly 1,500 distinct CDR3 sequences, 15% to 19% detected once. The receptor comes from a male donor with early-stage non-small cell lung cancer. This sample comprised lung tumor tissue, obtained at surgery. The chain combines TRBV3-1 with TRBJ2-5, with D possibly matching TRBD2 (5 bases). The DNA for the CDR3 is TGTGCCAGCAGCCAAGCGGTATTGGGAGCTGGGAAGACCCAGTACTTC. Translation: CASSQAVLGAGKTQYF.